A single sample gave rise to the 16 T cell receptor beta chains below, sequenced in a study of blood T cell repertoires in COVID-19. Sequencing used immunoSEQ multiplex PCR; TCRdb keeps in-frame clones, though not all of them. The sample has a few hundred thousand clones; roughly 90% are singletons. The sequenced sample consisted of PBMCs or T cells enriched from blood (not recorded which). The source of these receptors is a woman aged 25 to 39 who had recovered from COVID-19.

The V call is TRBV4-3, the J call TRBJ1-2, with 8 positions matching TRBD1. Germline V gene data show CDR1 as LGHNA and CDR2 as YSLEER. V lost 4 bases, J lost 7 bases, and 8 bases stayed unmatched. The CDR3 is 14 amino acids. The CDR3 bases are TGCGCCAGCAGCCTAGGACAGGGAAGAGGTGGCTACACCTTC. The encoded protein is CASSLGQGRGGYTF.

The CDR3 DNA reads TGTGCCAGCAGGGCCGAGACAGGAGTAACCCAGCCCCAGCATTTT. Translating it yields CASRAETGVTQPQHF. This chain links TRBV5-4 with TRBJ1-5; D perhaps matches TRBD1 (6 bases). Per the germline V gene, CDR1 is SGHNT and CDR2 is YYREEE (reference sequence). There are 15 residues in the CDR3. V dropped 5 bases and J dropped 7 bases, with 19 bases sitting between them.

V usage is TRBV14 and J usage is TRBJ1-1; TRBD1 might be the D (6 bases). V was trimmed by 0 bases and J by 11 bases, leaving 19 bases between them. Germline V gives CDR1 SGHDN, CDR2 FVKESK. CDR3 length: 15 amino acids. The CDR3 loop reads CASSQEGLGARKAFF. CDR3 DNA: TGTGCCAGCAGCCAAGAGGGTTTGGGGGCGAGGAAGGCTTTCTTT. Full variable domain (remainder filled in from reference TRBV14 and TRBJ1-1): EAGVTQFPSHSVIEKGQTVTLRCDPISGHDNLYWYRRVMGKEIKFLLHFVKESKQDESGMPNNRFLAERTGGTYSTLKVQPAELEDSGVYFCASSQEGLGARKAFFGQGTRLTVV.

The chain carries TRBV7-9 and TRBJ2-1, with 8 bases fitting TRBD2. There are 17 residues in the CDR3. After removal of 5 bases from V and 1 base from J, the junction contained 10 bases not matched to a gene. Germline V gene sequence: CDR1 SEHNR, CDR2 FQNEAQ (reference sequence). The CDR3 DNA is TGTGCCAGCAGCCCTAAAGCGGGGGAGAGGTCCTACAATGAGCAGTTCTTC. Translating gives CASSPKAGERSYNEQFF.

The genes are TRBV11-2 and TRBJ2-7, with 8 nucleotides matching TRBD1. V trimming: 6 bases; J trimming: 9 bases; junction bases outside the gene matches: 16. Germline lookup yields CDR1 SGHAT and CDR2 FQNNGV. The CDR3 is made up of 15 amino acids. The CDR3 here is CASRSRTGTGSVQYF. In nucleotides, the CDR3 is TGTGCCAGCAGGTCGCGGACAGGGACAGGATCCGTGCAGTACTTC.

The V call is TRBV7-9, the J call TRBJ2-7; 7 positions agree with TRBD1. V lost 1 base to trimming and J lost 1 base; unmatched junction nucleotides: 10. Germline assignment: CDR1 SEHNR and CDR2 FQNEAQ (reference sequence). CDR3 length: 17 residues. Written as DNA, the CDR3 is TGTGCCAGCAGCTTAGAAAAAGGGACAGCTACTTCCTACGAGCAGTACTTC. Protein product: CASSLEKGTATSYEQYF.

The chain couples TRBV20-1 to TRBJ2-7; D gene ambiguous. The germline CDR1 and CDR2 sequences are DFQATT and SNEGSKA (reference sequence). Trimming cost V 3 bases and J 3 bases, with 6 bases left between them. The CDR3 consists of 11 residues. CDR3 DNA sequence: TGCAGTGCTAGGGAGAACTACGAGCAGTACTTC. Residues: CSARENYEQYF.

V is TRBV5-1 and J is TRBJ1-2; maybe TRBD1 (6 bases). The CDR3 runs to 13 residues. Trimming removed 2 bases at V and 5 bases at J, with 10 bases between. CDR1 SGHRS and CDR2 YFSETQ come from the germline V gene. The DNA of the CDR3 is TGCGCCAGCAGCTTTTCCAGGGGATATGGCTACACCTTC. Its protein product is CASSFSRGYGYTF. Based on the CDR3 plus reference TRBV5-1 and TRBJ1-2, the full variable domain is KAGVTQTPRYLIKTRGQQVTLSCSPISGHRSVSWYQQTPGQGLQFLFEYFSETQRNKGNFPGRFSGRQFSNSRSEMNVSTLELGDSALYLCASSFSRGYGYTFGSGTRLTVV.

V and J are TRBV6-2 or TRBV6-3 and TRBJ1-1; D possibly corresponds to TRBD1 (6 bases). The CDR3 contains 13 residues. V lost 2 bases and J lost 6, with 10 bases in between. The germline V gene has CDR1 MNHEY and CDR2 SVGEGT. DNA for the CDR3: TGTGCCAGCAGTTACGCCAGGGGTGCTGAAGCTTTCTTT. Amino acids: CASSYARGAEAFF.

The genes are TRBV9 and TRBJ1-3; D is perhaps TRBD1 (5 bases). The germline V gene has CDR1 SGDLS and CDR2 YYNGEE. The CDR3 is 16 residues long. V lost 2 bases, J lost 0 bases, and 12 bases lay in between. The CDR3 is CASSVSQGFSGNTIYF. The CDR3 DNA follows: TGTGCCAGCAGCGTTAGTCAGGGTTTCTCTGGAAACACCATATATTTT. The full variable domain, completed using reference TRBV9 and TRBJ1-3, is DSGVTQTPKHLITATGQRVTLRCSPRSGDLSVYWYQQSLDQGLQFLIQYYNGEERAKGNILERFSAQQFPDLHSELNLSSLELGDSALYFCASSVSQGFSGNTIYFGEGSWLTVV.

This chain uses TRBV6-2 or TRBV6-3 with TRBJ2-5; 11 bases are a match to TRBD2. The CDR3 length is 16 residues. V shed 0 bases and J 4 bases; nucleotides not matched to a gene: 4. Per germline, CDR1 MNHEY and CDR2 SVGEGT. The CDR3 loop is CASSYSLAGGVETQYF. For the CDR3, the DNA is TGTGCCAGCAGTTACTCGCTAGCGGGGGGTGTAGAGACCCAGTACTTC.

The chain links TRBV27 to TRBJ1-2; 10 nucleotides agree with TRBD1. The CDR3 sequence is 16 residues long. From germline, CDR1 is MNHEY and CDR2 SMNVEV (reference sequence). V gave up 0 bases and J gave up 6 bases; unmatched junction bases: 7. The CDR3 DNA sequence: TGTGCCAGCAGTTTATCCCCCGGGACAGGGGTGGATGGCTACACCTTC. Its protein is CASSLSPGTGVDGYTF.

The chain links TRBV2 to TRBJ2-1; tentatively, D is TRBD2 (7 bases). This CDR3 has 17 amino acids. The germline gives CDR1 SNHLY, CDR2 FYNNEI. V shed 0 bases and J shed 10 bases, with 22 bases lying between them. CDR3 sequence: CASSEARSRGAQREQFF. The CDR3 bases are TGTGCCAGCAGTGAAGCGCGTAGTCGGGGGGCCCAAAGGGAGCAGTTCTTC.

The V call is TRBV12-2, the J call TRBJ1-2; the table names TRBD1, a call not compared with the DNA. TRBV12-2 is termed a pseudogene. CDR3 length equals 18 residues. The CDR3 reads CASRYPDRGVGSFYGYTF. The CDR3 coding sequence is TGTGCAAGTCGCTACCCGGACAGGGGGGTTGGCAGTTTCTATGGCTACACCTTC.

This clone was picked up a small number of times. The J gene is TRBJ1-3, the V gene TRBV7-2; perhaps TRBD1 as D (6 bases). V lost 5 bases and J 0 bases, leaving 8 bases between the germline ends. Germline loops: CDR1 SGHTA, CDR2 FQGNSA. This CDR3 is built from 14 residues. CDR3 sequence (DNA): TGTGCCAGCAGCACAGGGTTCTCTGGAAACACCATATATTTT. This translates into CASSTGFSGNTIYF.

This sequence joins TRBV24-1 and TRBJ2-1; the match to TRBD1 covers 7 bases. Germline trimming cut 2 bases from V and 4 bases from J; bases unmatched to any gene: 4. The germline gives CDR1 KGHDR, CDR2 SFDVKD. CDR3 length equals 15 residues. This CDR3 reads CATSDWTGSYNEQFF. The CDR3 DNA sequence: TGTGCCACCAGTGATTGGACAGGTAGTTACAATGAGCAGTTCTTC.